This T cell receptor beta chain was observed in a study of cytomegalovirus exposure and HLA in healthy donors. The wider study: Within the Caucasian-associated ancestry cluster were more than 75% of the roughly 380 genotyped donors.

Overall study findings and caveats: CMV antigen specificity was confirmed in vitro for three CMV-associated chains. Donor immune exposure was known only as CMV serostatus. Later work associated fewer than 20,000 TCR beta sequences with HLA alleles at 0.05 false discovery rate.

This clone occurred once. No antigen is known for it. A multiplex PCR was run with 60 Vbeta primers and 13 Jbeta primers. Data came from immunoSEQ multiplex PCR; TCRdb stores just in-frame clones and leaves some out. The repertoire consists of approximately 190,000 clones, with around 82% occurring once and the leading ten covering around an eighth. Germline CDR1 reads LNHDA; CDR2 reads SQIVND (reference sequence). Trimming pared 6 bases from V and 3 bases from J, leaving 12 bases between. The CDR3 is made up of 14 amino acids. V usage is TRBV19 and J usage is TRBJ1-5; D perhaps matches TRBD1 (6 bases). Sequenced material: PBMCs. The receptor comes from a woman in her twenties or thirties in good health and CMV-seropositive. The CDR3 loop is CASRQTGANQPQHF. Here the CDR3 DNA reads TGTGCCAGTAGGCAGACAGGAGCCAATCAGCCCCAGCATTTT.